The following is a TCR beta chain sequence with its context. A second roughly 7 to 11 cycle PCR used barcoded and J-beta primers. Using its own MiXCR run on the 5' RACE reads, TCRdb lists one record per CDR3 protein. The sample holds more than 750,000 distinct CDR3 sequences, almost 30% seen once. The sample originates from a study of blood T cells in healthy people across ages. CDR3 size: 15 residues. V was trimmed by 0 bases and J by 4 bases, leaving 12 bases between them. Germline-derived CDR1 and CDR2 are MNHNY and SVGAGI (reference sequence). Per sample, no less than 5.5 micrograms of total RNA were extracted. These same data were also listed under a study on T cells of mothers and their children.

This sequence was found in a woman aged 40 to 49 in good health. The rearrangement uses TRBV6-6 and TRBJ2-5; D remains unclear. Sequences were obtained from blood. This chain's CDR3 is CASSYSTLDPETQYF. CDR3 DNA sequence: TGTGCCAGCAGTTACTCAACCCTGGACCCAGAGACCCAGTACTTC.